Presented here are 11 T cell receptor beta chains from one specimen sequenced in a study of blood T cell repertoires in COVID-19. Produced via immunoSEQ multiplex PCR; TCRdb's table is partial and in-frame only. The table lists about 300,000 clones, around 88% of them singletons. The source material was peripheral blood. The receptors here all came from a woman in her thirties who had recovered from COVID-19.

The V and J genes are TRBV25-1 and TRBJ2-7, with TRBD1 identical over 9 bases. Germline lookup yields CDR1 MGHDK and CDR2 SYGVNS. CDR3 length: 18 residues. The junction had 16 bases not matched to a gene; V was cut back by 3 bases and J by 4 bases. The CDR3 sequence: CASSDPNKLPGQGYEQYF. In nucleotides, the CDR3 is TGTGCCAGCAGTGACCCAAACAAGTTACCGGGACAGGGTTACGAGCAGTACTTC.

J is TRBJ1-3 and V is TRBV7-8, with D maybe TRBD1 (5 bases). This CDR3 comprises 14 residues. With 4 bases removed from V and 6 bases from J, the gap between germline ends came to 13 bases. Germline assignment: CDR1 SGHVS and CDR2 FQNEAQ. CDR3 nucleotide sequence: TGTGCCAGCAGCTGGCAGGGAGGGGTAAACACCATATATTTT. Amino acid sequence: CASSWQGGVNTIYF. The full variable domain, with the rest looked up from reference TRBV7-8 and TRBJ1-3, is GAGVSQSPRYKVAKRGQDVALRCDPISGHVSLFWYQQALGQGPEFLTYFQNEAQLDKSGLPSDRFFAERPEGSVSTLKIQRTQQEDSAVYLCASSWQGGVNTIYFGEGSWLTVV.

The chain uses TRBV2 and TRBJ1-5; 7 nucleotides agree with TRBD1. The V segment lost 6 bases and the J segment 5 bases; nucleotides outside the gene matches: 7. The germline V gene has CDR1 SNHLY and CDR2 FYNNEI. The CDR3 consists of 14 residues. The DNA for the CDR3 is TGTGCCAGCAGCCCCGACAGGGTGGATCAGCCCCAGCATTTT. Its protein is CASSPDRVDQPQHF.

The chain joins TRBV4-1 to TRBJ2-2; 10 bases map to TRBD2. The V segment lost 2 bases and the J segment 1 base; nucleotides outside the gene matches: 1. Germline CDR1 reads MGHRA; CDR2 reads YSYEKL. The CDR3 consists of 16 residues. CDR3: CASSQRLAGNTGELFF. CDR3 in DNA: TGCGCCAGCAGCCAAAGACTAGCGGGGAACACCGGGGAGCTGTTTTTT.

The chain has TRBV12-3 or TRBV12-4 and TRBJ1-1; D possibly corresponds to TRBD1 (6 bases). The V and J ends lost 5 bases and 12 bases respectively, with 19 bases between them. The CDR3 contains 13 residues. In nucleotides, the CDR3 is TGTGCCAGCAGTCAAAGCAGGGGATCGTCACCTTTCTTT. Translating it yields CASSQSRGSSPFF.

This clone came up once. The V and J genes are TRBV7-9 and TRBJ2-5; TRBD1 agrees at 7 bases. The CDR3 runs 16 residues. Germline V lookup: CDR1 SEHNR, CDR2 FQNEAQ (reference sequence). The V segment lost 3 bases and the J segment 0 bases; nucleotides outside the gene matches: 7. The CDR3 reads CASSLLWGQNQETQYF. The DNA for the CDR3 is TGTGCCAGCAGCTTGCTGTGGGGACAGAACCAAGAGACCCAGTACTTC.

This clone was seen repeatedly, ten times or more. Other DNA sequences in this specimen translate into the identical CDR3. The J gene is TRBJ2-2, the V gene TRBV5-1; D may be TRBD2 (5 bases). CDR3 size: 14 residues. CDR1 and CDR2 from the germline V gene are SGHRS and YFSETQ. V lost 2 bases and J 1 base, leaving 6 bases between the germline ends. The CDR3 DNA is TGCGCCAGCAGCTTAGGAGGGAACACCGGGGAGCTGTTTTTT. It translates to CASSLGGNTGELFF. Filled out from reference TRBV5-1 and TRBJ2-2, the complete variable domain reads KAGVTQTPRYLIKTRGQQVTLSCSPISGHRSVSWYQQTPGQGLQFLFEYFSETQRNKGNFPGRFSGRQFSNSRSEMNVSTLELGDSALYLCASSLGGNTGELFFGEGSRLTVL.

The J gene is TRBJ2-2, the V gene TRBV11-3, with 7 nucleotides matching TRBD1. The CDR3 consists of 13 residues. V lost 6 bases to trimming and J lost 6 bases; unmatched junction nucleotides: 4. Germline V CDR1 and CDR2: SGHNT, YENEEA. CDR3 amino acids: CASRYQGAGELFF. The CDR3 DNA reads TGTGCCAGCAGATACCAGGGGGCCGGGGAGCTGTTTTTT.

The chain links TRBV7-2 to TRBJ1-1, with 8 bases fitting TRBD1. The CDR3 is 17 residues long. Germline CDR1 and CDR2: SGHTA and FQGNSA. Unmatched junction bases numbered 7, after V lost 0 bases and J lost 1 base. The CDR3 DNA sequence: TGTGCCAGCAGCTTAGCCCGGTCAGGGGGCCGGAACACTGAAGCTTTCTTT. This gives the protein CASSLARSGGRNTEAFF.

The chain is built from TRBV28 and TRBJ2-7, with 7 bases fitting TRBD1. J was trimmed by 6 bases and V by 5 bases; bases with no gene match: 7. The CDR3 has 13 amino acids. Looked up from germline, CDR1 is MDHEN and CDR2 is SYDVKM. The CDR3 loop is CASSINRGGEQYF. The CDR3 DNA sequence: TGTGCCAGCAGTATAAACAGGGGTGGCGAGCAGTACTTC.

In the case of this clone: Mismatch with germline at one junction end may stem from a read error. The gene calls are TRBV27 and TRBJ1-5; tentative D call: TRBD1 (5 bases). Germline V gene data show CDR1 as MNHEY and CDR2 as SMNVEV (reference sequence). There are 13 residues in the CDR3. The CDR3 DNA sequence: TGTGCCAGCAGTTTAAACCCTGACAGACCCCCTGTTTTT. It translates to CASSLNPDRPPVF.